The 24 T cell receptor beta chains in this list originate from one sample, sequenced in a study of blood T cell repertoires in COVID-19. TCRdb keeps only in-frame clones here, not all; method: immunoSEQ multiplex PCR. The sample comprises around 80,000 clones, roughly 80% of which are singletons, and roughly 4.8% rests with the top ten. The sample was peripheral blood. The receptors come from a woman aged 70-85 years with acute or convalescent COVID-19.

The chain employs TRBV2 and TRBJ2-3, with a possible D match to TRBD1 (6 bases). V was trimmed by 6 bases and J by 0 bases, leaving 16 bases between them. This CDR3 region has 16 residues. CDR1 is SNHLY and CDR2 is FYNNEI in the germline V gene. The CDR3 region is CASRGWDTTSTDTQYF. For the CDR3, the DNA is TGTGCCAGCAGAGGGTGGGACACAACTAGCACAGATACGCAGTATTTT.

A word on this clone: The sample holds other DNA sequences that translate to the same CDR3. The chain joins TRBV5-8 to TRBJ2-1; D possibly corresponds to TRBD2 (5 bases). With 3 bases removed from V and 0 bases from J, the gap between germline ends came to 7 bases. Germline assignment: CDR1 SGHTS and CDR2 YDEGEE. There are 14 residues in the CDR3. The CDR3 loop reads CASSSGSSYNEQFF. The CDR3 DNA follows: TGTGCCAGCAGCTCTGGGAGCTCCTACAATGAGCAGTTCTTC.

The chain couples TRBV7-9 to TRBJ2-2, with D tentatively TRBD1 (6 bases). This CDR3 spans 16 amino acids. V was pared by 1 base and J by 2 bases, with 11 bases between. The germline gives CDR1 SEHNR, CDR2 FQNEAQ (reference sequence). In nucleotides, the CDR3 is TGTGCCAGCAGCTTAGGCAGGGGTGTTAACACCGGGGAGCTGTTTTTT. Its translation is CASSLGRGVNTGELFF.

The chain links TRBV5-4 to TRBJ2-3; 10 positions agree with TRBD2. Germline CDR1 reads SGHNT; CDR2 reads YYREEE (reference sequence). This CDR3 has 17 amino acids. Germline trimming cut 0 bases from V and 2 bases from J; bases unmatched to any gene: 6. CDR3 region: CASSLGSGGLVTDTQYF. CDR3 bases: TGTGCCAGCAGCTTGGGTAGCGGGGGGTTAGTCACAGATACGCAGTATTTT.

This clone was observed a handful of times. The chain carries TRBV6-5 and TRBJ2-7; tentative D call: TRBD2 (6 bases). The CDR3 consists of 13 residues. Trimming shortened V by 5 bases and J by 3 bases, and 11 bases separated the two germline ends. CDR1 MNHEY and CDR2 SVGAGI come from the germline V gene. The CDR3 loop is CASSPSARYEQYF. CDR3 nucleotide sequence: TGTGCCAGCAGTCCTAGCGCCCGCTACGAGCAGTACTTC.

The genes are TRBV10-3 and TRBJ2-3, with D tentatively TRBD2 (6 bases). The CDR3 totals 13 residues. With 7 bases removed from V and 6 bases from J, the gap between germline ends came to 14 bases. Germline V gives CDR1 ENHRY, CDR2 SYGVKD. The CDR3 is CAINGGGSDTQYF. CDR3 DNA sequence: TGTGCCATCAACGGGGGAGGATCGGATACGCAGTATTTT.

The chain combines TRBV3-1 (or the pseudogene TRBV3-2) with TRBJ2-1; 9 positions agree with TRBD2. The CDR3 contains 16 residues. Germline assignment: CDR1 LGHDT and CDR2 YNNKEL (reference sequence). The V and J ends lost 3 bases and 2 bases, in that order; junction bases with no gene match: 5. CDR3 coding DNA: TGTGCCAGCAGCCAGGCGGGGGGGAAAACCTACAATGAGCAGTTCTTC. The encoded protein is CASSQAGGKTYNEQFF.

The chain recombines TRBV7-6 with TRBJ2-5, with D perhaps TRBD2 (5 bases). The germline gives CDR1 SGHVS, CDR2 FNYEAQ. Between the trimmed V and J ends, which lost 5 bases and 0 bases, there was a span of 16 bases. The CDR3 is 16 residues long. CDR3 loop: CASSVSPLGNQETQYF. Written as DNA, the CDR3 is TGTGCCAGCAGCGTTTCCCCTCTCGGGAACCAAGAGACCCAGTACTTC.

The rearrangement uses TRBV11-2 and TRBJ2-3; 11 bases line up with TRBD2. V trimming: 2 bases; J trimming: 2 bases; junction bases outside the gene matches: 3. CDR3 length equals 16 residues. The germline gives CDR1 SGHAT, CDR2 FQNNGV. CDR3 region: CASSLILAGVTDTQYF. CDR3 coding DNA: TGTGCCAGCAGCTTAATACTAGCGGGGGTCACAGATACGCAGTATTTT.

The rearrangement links TRBV18 to TRBJ1-1; maybe TRBD1 (5 bases). The CDR3 is made up of 16 amino acids. Trimming pared 0 bases from V and 0 bases from J, leaving 11 bases between. The germline CDR1 and CDR2 sequences are KGHSH and LQKENI. CDR3 DNA sequence: TGTGCCAGCTCACCACCCCCAGGGCGGTTGAACACTGAAGCTTTCTTT. Residues: CASSPPPGRLNTEAFF. Full variable domain (remainder filled in from reference TRBV18 and TRBJ1-1): NAGVMQNPRHLVRRRGQEARLRCSPMKGHSHVYWYRQLPEEGLKFMVYLQKENIIDESGMPKERFSAEFPKEGPSILRIQQVVRGDSAAYFCASSPPPGRLNTEAFFGQGTRLTVV.

The chain combines TRBV9 with TRBJ1-2, with 8 bases matching TRBD1. The CDR3 totals 13 residues. With 4 bases clipped from V and 6 bases from J, the junction kept 5 bases outside the gene matches. Looked up from germline, CDR1 is SGDLS and CDR2 is YYNGEE. This CDR3 reads CASSSTGGNGYTF. DNA for the CDR3: TGTGCCAGCAGCTCCACAGGGGGAAATGGCTACACCTTC.

V is TRBV21-1 and J is TRBJ1-1. TRBV21-1 is given as a pseudogene. The CDR3 runs 15 residues. The CDR3 loop is CASSKRVRLNTEAFF. In DNA form, the CDR3 reads TGTGCCAGCAGCAAACGGGTCAGATTGAACACTGAAGCTTTCTTT.

This chain uses TRBV6-2 or TRBV6-3 with TRBJ2-2, with a possible D match to TRBD1 (5 bases). This CDR3 is built from 13 residues. Germline CDR1 MNHEY, CDR2 SVGEGT. V gave up 6 bases and J gave up 6 bases, with 11 bases separating them. The DNA of the CDR3 is TGTGCCAGCAGCCCCCAGGGATCCGGGGAGCTGTTTTTT. This translates into CASSPQGSGELFF.

This rearrangement joins TRBV7-9 to TRBJ2-7, with a tentative D call TRBD2 (5 bases). V lost 2 bases, J lost 2 bases, and 7 bases lay in between. Germline assignment: CDR1 SEHNR and CDR2 FQNEAQ (reference sequence). This CDR3 has 13 amino acids. CDR3 in DNA: TGTGCCAGCAGCTTACTACTAGCCTACGAGCAGTACTTC. Its translation is CASSLLLAYEQYF.

The J gene is TRBJ2-7, the V gene TRBV5-6, with 10 positions matching TRBD1. The ends lost 4 bases at V and 3 bases at J; junction bases unmatched: 4. The CDR3 runs to 14 residues. Germline assignment: CDR1 SGHDT and CDR2 YYEEEE. The CDR3: CASSTGTGVYEQYF. As DNA, the CDR3 is TGTGCCAGCAGCACAGGGACAGGGGTCTACGAGCAGTACTTC.

This clone was seen more than once but under ten times. This chain connects TRBV3-1 (or the pseudogene TRBV3-2) to TRBJ1-2, with 9 bases matching TRBD1. Germline CDR1 LGHDT, CDR2 YNNKEL (reference sequence). With V trimmed by 2 bases and J by 4 bases, 2 bases remained unmatched. CDR3 length equals 14 residues. CDR3 nucleotides: TGTGCCAGCAGCCAAACGACAGGGGGCTATGGCTACACCTTC. Translated, it gives CASSQTTGGYGYTF.

The rearrangement uses TRBV6-5 and TRBJ1-2, with no clear D. The V gene lost 5 bases and the J gene lost 1 base, with 8 bases spanning the gap. This CDR3 comprises 13 residues. CDR1 and CDR2 from the germline V gene are MNHEY and SVGAGI. CDR3 loop: CASSTGVNYGYTF. CDR3 DNA sequence: TGTGCCAGCAGTACCGGAGTTAACTATGGCTACACCTTC.

This chain links TRBV4-1 with TRBJ2-7; 10 bases line up with TRBD2. The germline CDR1 and CDR2 sequences are MGHRA and YSYEKL. The CDR3 covers 13 residues. J lost 7 bases, V lost 4 bases, and 4 bases had no gene match. The CDR3 DNA reads TGCGCCAGCAGCCTTAGCGGGGGGCGGGAGCAGTACTTC. As protein: CASSLSGGREQYF.

The chain employs TRBV9 and TRBJ2-2, with D uncertain. The CDR3 is made up of 13 amino acids. CDR1 is SGDLS and CDR2 is YYNGEE in the germline V gene. V lost 4 bases, J lost 4 bases, and 8 bases lay in between. The CDR3 DNA is TGTGCCAGCAGCCCTTTAGCCACCGGGGAGCTGTTTTTT. Protein product: CASSPLATGELFF.

The rearrangement uses TRBV29-1 and TRBJ1-5; 7 bases agree with TRBD1. This CDR3 has 13 amino acids. J was trimmed by 7 bases and V by 1 base; bases with no gene match: 4. CDR1 is SQVTM, CDR2 ANQGSEA, per germline. CDR3 loop: CSVEAGGSQPQHF. The CDR3 coding sequence is TGCAGCGTTGAAGCAGGGGGGAGCCAGCCCCAGCATTTT.

The gene calls are TRBV7-2 and TRBJ1-4; no clear D gene. This CDR3 comprises 16 residues. V lost 1 base and J lost 7, with 16 bases in between. CDR1 is SGHTA, CDR2 FQGNSA, per germline. Here the CDR3 DNA reads TGTGCCAGCAGCTTAGGATTTACGGGTGTTGGTGAAAAACTGTTTTTT. Amino acid sequence: CASSLGFTGVGEKLFF.

This chain connects TRBV5-1 to TRBJ2-3, with 7 bases fitting TRBD1. Germline assignment: CDR1 SGHRS and CDR2 YFSETQ. This CDR3 is 15 amino acids long. With V trimmed by 4 bases and J by 1 base, 6 bases remained unmatched. The DNA for the CDR3 is TGCGCCAGCAGCACAACAGGGGACGGCACAGATACGCAGTATTTT. Residues: CASSTTGDGTDTQYF. The full variable domain, with the rest looked up from reference TRBV5-1 and TRBJ2-3, is KAGVTQTPRYLIKTRGQQVTLSCSPISGHRSVSWYQQTPGQGLQFLFEYFSETQRNKGNFPGRFSGRQFSNSRSEMNVSTLELGDSALYLCASSTTGDGTDTQYFGPGTRLTVL.

J is TRBJ2-3 and V is TRBV4-3, with TRBD2 identical over 7 bases. Germline V gives CDR1 LGHNA, CDR2 YSLEER. Trimming cost V 4 bases and J 2 bases; bases outside gene matches: 9. The CDR3 covers 16 residues. The CDR3 here is CASSPTSVRFTDTQYF. CDR3 coding DNA: TGCGCCAGCAGCCCAACTAGCGTGAGATTCACAGATACGCAGTATTTT.

This chain connects TRBV28 to TRBJ2-3; 16 bases fit TRBD2. V trimming: 6 bases; J trimming: 4 bases; junction bases outside the gene matches: 7. CDR3 size: 17 residues. Germline V lookup: CDR1 MDHEN, CDR2 SYDVKM. CDR3 protein: CASSRSGTSGGADTQYF. DNA for the CDR3: TGTGCCAGCAGCCGATCCGGGACTAGCGGGGGGGCAGATACGCAGTATTTT.